The present TCR beta chain was sequenced within a study of blood T cell repertoires in COVID-19. This clone has just a few counts. Original handling: Amplified reference gene primers provided the basis for estimating nucleated cell counts. Data came from immunoSEQ multiplex PCR; TCRdb stores just in-frame clones and leaves some out. D and trimming come from the DNA, and the V and J calls and clone size come from that table. The table lists approximately 100,000 clones, about 80% of them singletons, with less than 25% in the top ten. The TCR originated in a man in his 70s with acute or convalescent COVID-19. The sample taken for sequencing was peripheral blood.

This CDR3 reads CASSRDRGPYEQYF. CDR3 nucleotide sequence: TGTGCCAGCAGCCGGGACAGGGGGCCCTACGAGCAGTACTTC. V gene TRBV7-3 combines with J gene TRBJ2-7, with 12 nucleotides matching TRBD1. CDR3 length equals 14 residues. The germline V gene has CDR1 SGHTA and CDR2 FQGTGA. V gave up 5 bases and J gave up 2 bases; unmatched junction bases: 1.